A selection of T cell receptor beta chains follows, all from one sample in a study of OX40 agonist ivuxolimab in advanced cancers. Produced via immunoSEQ multiplex PCR; TCRdb's table is partial and in-frame only. This table has 55,000 to 85,000 clones, 80% appearing once. The sequences come from CD4+ or CD8+ T cells sorted from blood, collected in a trial of the OX40 agonist ivuxolimab. The origin of the receptors is an adult with an advanced solid tumor such as melanoma, head and neck, liver or kidney cancer. Both conserved end residues are part of each CDR3. A D gene is named only where the DNA matches it firmly. Clone size appears in some rows only: once, few, many, or a class for an expanded clone.

d_call: NA; v_call: TRBV6-1; clone_size: NA; j_call: TRBJ1-2; cdr3_nt: TGTGCCAGCAGTTCGAACGTTAACTATGGCTACACCTTC; cdr3_aa: CASSSNVNYGYTF
d_call: NA; v_call: TRBV29-1; clone_size: NA; j_call: TRBJ2-7; cdr3_nt: TGCAGCGTCCGACCTGACTCATTCGAGCAGTACTTC; cdr3_aa: CSVRPDSFEQYF
d_call: TRBD1; v_call: TRBV5-4; clone_size: NA; j_call: TRBJ1-1; cdr3_nt: TGTGCCAGCAGCTTGCCCCCGGGACAGGTGAACACTGAAGCTTTCTTT; cdr3_aa: CASSLPPGQVNTEAFF
d_call: NA; v_call: TRBV2; clone_size: NA; j_call: TRBJ1-1; cdr3_nt: TGTGCCAGCAGTGAGTCAGGGTTTTGGACTGAAGCTTTCTTT; cdr3_aa: CASSESGFWTEAFF
d_call: TRBD1; v_call: TRBV6-6; clone_size: NA; j_call: TRBJ1-4; cdr3_nt: TGTGCCAGCAGCCGGGACAGGGGTAATGAAAAACTGTTTTTT; cdr3_aa: CASSRDRGNEKLFF
d_call: TRBD2; v_call: TRBV6-4; clone_size: NA; j_call: TRBJ2-1; cdr3_nt: TGTGCCAGCAGTGAGGAACTAGCGTCGAATGAGCAGTTCTTC; cdr3_aa: CASSEELASNEQFF
d_call: TRBD1; v_call: TRBV11-2; clone_size: NA; j_call: TRBJ1-2; cdr3_nt: TGTGCCAGCAGCCTAGACAGGGCGGGGGATGGCTACACCTTC; cdr3_aa: CASSLDRAGDGYTF
d_call: NA; v_call: TRBV18; clone_size: NA; j_call: TRBJ2-5; cdr3_nt: TGTGCCAGCTCGGGGGGCGAGAAGACCCAGTACTTC; cdr3_aa: CASSGGEKTQYF
d_call: NA; v_call: TRBV7-7; clone_size: medium-sized; j_call: TRBJ2-3; cdr3_nt: TGTGCCAGCAGCCCCAGCCCAGGGCCTAGCACAGATACGCAGTATTTT; cdr3_aa: CASSPSPGPSTDTQYF
d_call: NA; v_call: TRBV7-9; clone_size: NA; j_call: TRBJ2-7; cdr3_nt: TGTGCCAGCAGCTTAGATTCGGCAGGCAATCCCTACGAGCAGTACTTC; cdr3_aa: CASSLDSAGNPYEQYF
d_call: NA; v_call: TRBV6-5; clone_size: NA; j_call: TRBJ2-7; cdr3_nt: TGTGCCAGCAGTGTGGAGACGGGAGCCTACGAGCAGTACTTC; cdr3_aa: CASSVETGAYEQYF
d_call: NA; v_call: TRBV27; clone_size: NA; j_call: TRBJ2-1; cdr3_nt: TGTGCCAGCAGGGGTCTCTCCTACAATGAGCAGTTCTTC; cdr3_aa: CASRGLSYNEQFF
d_call: TRBD2; v_call: TRBV5-6; clone_size: NA; j_call: TRBJ2-5; cdr3_nt: TGTGCCAGCAGCTTGGACACTAGCGGGGGGGTGTTAGAGACCCAGTACTTC; cdr3_aa: CASSLDTSGGVLETQYF
d_call: NA; v_call: TRBV4-3; clone_size: NA; j_call: TRBJ1-4; cdr3_nt: TGCGCCAGCAGCCAAGAAGGGAGAAATGAAAAACTGTTTTTT; cdr3_aa: CASSQEGRNEKLFF
d_call: TRBD1; v_call: TRBV4-2; clone_size: few; j_call: TRBJ1-1; cdr3_nt: TGTGCCAGCAGCCAAGAGTCCGGGACAGGGACTGGAGCTTTCTTT; cdr3_aa: CASSQESGTGTGAFF
d_call: NA; v_call: TRBV7-9; clone_size: few; j_call: TRBJ2-7; cdr3_nt: TGTGCCAGCAGCTCTCCTTCGACAGCCACCTCCTACGAGCAGTACTTC; cdr3_aa: CASSSPSTATSYEQYF
d_call: NA; v_call: TRBV19; clone_size: NA; j_call: TRBJ1-2; cdr3_nt: TGTGCCACCCAGGAAACCTTGGACTATGGCTACACCTTC; cdr3_aa: CATQETLDYGYTF
d_call: TRBD1; v_call: TRBV7-9; clone_size: NA; j_call: TRBJ2-5; cdr3_nt: TGTGCCAGCAGCTTACGGCGGGGACAGGGAATTCAAGAGACCCAGTACTTC; cdr3_aa: CASSLRRGQGIQETQYF
d_call: NA; v_call: TRBV10-3; clone_size: NA; j_call: TRBJ1-1; cdr3_nt: TGTGCCACCCGTTCCCGCGGGAACACTGAAGCTTTCTTT; cdr3_aa: CATRSRGNTEAFF
d_call: NA; v_call: TRBV13; clone_size: once; j_call: TRBJ2-7; cdr3_nt: TGTGCCAGCAGACCAGATTCCTCCTACGAGCAGTACTTC; cdr3_aa: CASRPDSSYEQYF
d_call: NA; v_call: TRBV30; clone_size: NA; j_call: TRBJ2-2; cdr3_nt: TGTGCCTGGAGGGGGGCAGGCCGGACCGGGGAGCTGTTTTTT; cdr3_aa: CAWRGAGRTGELFF
d_call: NA; v_call: TRBV9; clone_size: NA; j_call: TRBJ2-4; cdr3_nt: TGTGCCAGCAGCGTGGACGCGGCCCAAAACATTCAGTACTTC; cdr3_aa: CASSVDAAQNIQYF
d_call: TRBD1; v_call: TRBV6-5; clone_size: few; j_call: TRBJ2-2; cdr3_nt: TGTGCCAGCAGTTACTCGACAGGGACGAGCACCGGGGAGCTGTTTTTT; cdr3_aa: CASSYSTGTSTGELFF
d_call: NA; v_call: TRBV7-2; clone_size: NA; j_call: TRBJ2-5; cdr3_nt: TGTGCCAGCAGCCGTAGCGGTTTGAAGACCCAGTACTTC; cdr3_aa: CASSRSGLKTQYF
d_call: NA; v_call: TRBV6-1; clone_size: NA; j_call: TRBJ1-6; cdr3_nt: TGTGCCAGTTCGTCGGAGAATAATTCACCCCTCCACTTT; cdr3_aa: CASSSENNSPLHF
d_call: NA; v_call: TRBV6-1; clone_size: NA; j_call: TRBJ1-2; cdr3_nt: TGTGCCGTGGGGAAGCCGTCTAACTATGGCTACACCTTC; cdr3_aa: CAVGKPSNYGYTF
d_call: NA; v_call: TRBV20-1; clone_size: NA; j_call: TRBJ2-1; cdr3_nt: TGCAGTTGCCGGGGGCCGGGTGAGCAGTTCTTC; cdr3_aa: CSCRGPGEQFF
d_call: NA; v_call: TRBV6-1; clone_size: NA; j_call: TRBJ1-2; cdr3_nt: TGTGCCAGCAGAGAAACAGGGACGGCCGTCGGCTATGGCTACACCTTC; cdr3_aa: CASRETGTAVGYGYTF
d_call: NA; v_call: TRBV4-2; clone_size: NA; j_call: TRBJ2-7; cdr3_nt: TGTGCCAGCAGCCAAGATCGAGGGTATACCTACGAGCAGTACTTC; cdr3_aa: CASSQDRGYTYEQYF
d_call: NA; v_call: TRBV6-1; clone_size: NA; j_call: TRBJ2-1; cdr3_nt: TGTGCCAGCAGTGAAGCGCTTCAAGGGAGCTCCTACAATGAGCAGTTCTTC; cdr3_aa: CASSEALQGSSYNEQFF
d_call: TRBD2; v_call: TRBV7-2; clone_size: few; j_call: TRBJ2-5; cdr3_nt: TGTGCCAGCAGCCGCACCCCCTCTAGCGGGGGTACCCAGTACTTC; cdr3_aa: CASSRTPSSGGTQYF
d_call: NA; v_call: TRBV29-1; clone_size: NA; j_call: TRBJ2-2; cdr3_nt: TGCAGCGTGGCGACACTACTGAACACCGGGGAGCTGTTTTTT; cdr3_aa: CSVATLLNTGELFF
d_call: TRBD1; v_call: TRBV7-2; clone_size: NA; j_call: TRBJ1-1; cdr3_nt: TGTGCCAGCAGACTGACAGGGGCAAACACTGAAGCTTTCTTT; cdr3_aa: CASRLTGANTEAFF
d_call: TRBD2; v_call: TRBV4-2; clone_size: NA; j_call: TRBJ2-7; cdr3_nt: TGTGCCAGCAGCCAAGTTGGAGTCGCGGGGGGTTACGAGCAGTACTTC; cdr3_aa: CASSQVGVAGGYEQYF
d_call: NA; v_call: TRBV10-1; clone_size: NA; j_call: TRBJ2-1; cdr3_nt: TGCGCCAGCAGTGAGAACCCCGCAGGGGCCGGTGAGCAGTTCTTC; cdr3_aa: CASSENPAGAGEQFF
d_call: NA; v_call: TRBV10-3; clone_size: NA; j_call: TRBJ2-7; cdr3_nt: TGTGCCATCGGGGAGGATTCCTACGAGCAGTACTTC; cdr3_aa: CAIGEDSYEQYF
d_call: NA; v_call: TRBV5-1; clone_size: NA; j_call: TRBJ2-3; cdr3_nt: TGCGCCAGCAGCTCCGGGACGGCCCCGGCTAGCACAGATACGCAGTATTTT; cdr3_aa: CASSSGTAPASTDTQYF
d_call: NA; v_call: TRBV7-8; clone_size: few; j_call: TRBJ2-7; cdr3_nt: TGTGCCAGCAGCTTTAAAAGAGGACAGCAATACGAGCAGTACTTC; cdr3_aa: CASSFKRGQQYEQYF
d_call: NA; v_call: TRBV6-6; clone_size: NA; j_call: TRBJ1-1; cdr3_nt: TGTGCCAGCAGTTACGGACAGAAGAACACTGAAGCTTTCTTT; cdr3_aa: CASSYGQKNTEAFF
d_call: NA; v_call: TRBV5-6; clone_size: NA; j_call: TRBJ2-3; cdr3_nt: TGTGCCAGCAGCTTGATGAGCACAGATACGCAGTATTTT; cdr3_aa: CASSLMSTDTQYF
d_call: NA; v_call: TRBV5-1; clone_size: NA; j_call: TRBJ2-7; cdr3_nt: TGCGCCAGCAGGATCGGTAAAGGGTTCTCCTACGAGCAGTACTTC; cdr3_aa: CASRIGKGFSYEQYF
d_call: NA; v_call: TRBV7-9; clone_size: NA; j_call: TRBJ2-7; cdr3_nt: TGTGCCAGCAGCTACGACCGACAACGCCACGAGCAGTACTTC; cdr3_aa: CASSYDRQRHEQYF